These 9 T cell receptor beta chains share one sample of origin, sequenced in a study of blood T cell repertoires in COVID-19. Clones were sequenced by immunoSEQ multiplex PCR, and TCRdb holds only the in-frame ones, with some missing. There are around 130,000 clones in the sample; approximately 84% occur only once, and approximately 18% lies in the top ten. The sequenced material came from peripheral blood. The receptor source for this set is a woman older than 75 with acute or convalescent COVID-19.

The CDR3 sequence is CASRHTFARGNQPQHF. The CDR3 DNA follows: TGTGCCAGCAGGCATACCTTCGCGAGGGGCAATCAGCCCCAGCATTTT. The chain couples TRBV27 to TRBJ1-5; D ambiguous. This CDR3 comprises 16 residues. The germline V gene has CDR1 MNHEY and CDR2 SMNVEV (reference sequence). The V end lost 6 bases, the J end lost 2 bases, and 17 bases lay between the germline ends.

The V gene is TRBV27, the J gene TRBJ1-1; the D gene is possibly TRBD1 (5 bases). This CDR3 is 14 amino acids long. Germline CDR1 MNHEY, CDR2 SMNVEV (reference sequence). Deletions cut 6 bases from V and 2 bases from J, with 13 bases between. The CDR3 sequence: CASSPTELNTEAFF. The CDR3 nucleotides are TGTGCCAGCAGCCCGACAGAATTAAACACTGAAGCTTTCTTT.

The CDR3 DNA is TGCGCCAGCAGCTTGGCCAAGAACGCTAGAACCACAGATACGCAGTATTTT. Residues: CASSLAKNARTTDTQYF. V gene TRBV5-1 combines with J gene TRBJ2-3; D uncertain. CDR3 length equals 17 residues. V shed 0 bases and J shed 2 bases, with 16 bases lying between them. CDR1 is SGHRS, CDR2 YFSETQ, per germline.

This rearrangement joins TRBV5-1 to TRBJ2-7; the match to TRBD2 covers 9 bases. Trimming took 0 bases from V and 5 from J; bases not matched to a gene: 6. Germline loops: CDR1 SGHRS, CDR2 YFSETQ. This CDR3 comprises 15 residues. The CDR3 bases are TGCGCCAGCAGCTTGGAGCGGGAGGTCACCCACGAGCAGTACTTC. Its protein is CASSLEREVTHEQYF.

This sequence joins TRBV27 and TRBJ1-5; no clear D. Deletions cut 6 bases from V and 6 bases from J, with 12 bases between. CDR1 MNHEY and CDR2 SMNVEV come from the germline V gene (reference sequence). There are 13 residues in the CDR3. The CDR3 here is CASSQGQVQPQHF. Here the CDR3 DNA reads TGTGCCAGCAGCCAAGGCCAGGTTCAGCCCCAGCATTTT.

The chain couples TRBV29-1 to TRBJ2-5, with TRBD1 matching 7 bases. The CDR3 consists of 15 residues. Trimming took 5 bases from V and 5 from J; bases not matched to a gene: 14. Germline V gene lookup returns CDR1 SQVTM and CDR2 ANQGSEA. This chain's CDR3 is CSVLLSTGMLETQYF. In DNA, the CDR3 is TGCAGCGTTCTCCTATCGACAGGGATGTTGGAGACCCAGTACTTC.

The chain joins TRBV6-6 to TRBJ2-1; TRBD2 matches 7 bases. Germline V gene sequence: CDR1 MNHNY, CDR2 SVGAGI (reference sequence). The ends lost 6 bases at V and 6 bases at J; junction bases unmatched: 5. The CDR3 covers 13 residues. The CDR3 loop is CASRPWGGNEQFF. In DNA form, the CDR3 reads TGTGCCAGCAGACCATGGGGGGGCAATGAGCAGTTCTTC.

The V and J genes are TRBV5-1 and TRBJ1-4, with a tentative D call TRBD1 (5 bases). Germline V gene data show CDR1 as SGHRS and CDR2 as YFSETQ. This CDR3 contains 15 residues. The V and J ends lost 4 bases and 7 bases respectively, with 17 bases between them. The DNA of the CDR3 is TGCGCCAGCAGCCCTAGCGGCAGGGCTGCTGAAAAACTGTTTTTT. Amino acid sequence: CASSPSGRAAEKLFF.

The chain has TRBV7-2 and TRBJ2-5; TRBD1 matches at 8 bases. This CDR3 has 15 residues. Losses at the gene ends were 0 bases for V and 2 bases for J; bases not matched to a gene: 2. The germline gives CDR1 SGHTA, CDR2 FQGNSA. CDR3 bases: TGTGCCAGCAGCTTAGCCGGGACAGGTCAAGAGACCCAGTACTTC. Protein product: CASSLAGTGQETQYF.